What follows are 22 T cell receptor beta chains derived from one specimen sequenced in a study of blood T cell repertoires in COVID-19 (dated by TCRdb to the early 2020s). The method was the immunoSEQ multiplex PCR assay. This is the immuneACCESS table as TCRdb keeps it, with only in-frame sequences that have V and J called. A part of the clones is gone; compared with another copy, unresolved V genes explain less than half, and the rest is unexplained. For this sample the table gives 350,000 to 500,000 clones, of which around 90% were detected only once. 0.75% to 0.85% of the sample is held by the ten biggest clonotypes. The sample comprised peripheral blood. Source of these receptors: a man aged 18 to 29 with COVID-19, enrolled during active disease.

For the CDR3, the DNA is TGTGCCAGCAGCCAGGGGGGACTCTCCTACAATGAGCAGTTCTTC. It is translated as CASSQGGLSYNEQFF. The chain carries TRBV27 and TRBJ2-1; a weak D match, TRBD1 (7 bases). Looked up from germline, CDR1 is MNHEY and CDR2 is SMNVEV (reference sequence). This CDR3 spans 15 amino acids. V was pared by 6 bases and J by 0 bases, with 12 bases between.

The chain uses TRBV11-3 and TRBJ2-7; D might be TRBD2 (6 bases). Per the germline V gene, CDR1 is SGHNT and CDR2 is YENEEA. Trimming removed 5 bases at V and 5 bases at J, with 16 bases between. The CDR3 extends over 14 amino acids. In DNA form, the CDR3 reads TGTGCCAGCAGCCTGTTGACTAGTTCTGACGAGCAGTACTTC. Its protein is CASSLLTSSDEQYF.

The gene calls are TRBV4-2 and TRBJ2-7, with 11 bases fitting TRBD2. CDR3 length: 16 residues. Germline V gene lookup returns CDR1 LGHNA and CDR2 YNFKEQ. V lost 0 bases to trimming and J lost 4 bases; unmatched junction nucleotides: 5. The CDR3 here is CASSQDLAGGIYEQYF. The DNA for the CDR3 is TGTGCCAGCAGCCAAGACCTAGCGGGGGGTATTTACGAGCAGTACTTC.

The sample holds one count of this clone. This chain connects TRBV18 to TRBJ2-5; the D gene is possibly TRBD2 (6 bases). V lost 4 bases and J lost 2, with 11 bases in between. CDR3 length equals 14 residues. Germline V gene lookup returns CDR1 KGHSH and CDR2 LQKENI. Here the CDR3 DNA reads TGTGCCAGCTCACAGCAGGGACTGCAAGAGACCCAGTACTTC. Its translation: CASSQQGLQETQYF.

The rearrangement joins TRBV7-3 to TRBJ2-3; 11 positions agree with TRBD2. Per germline, CDR1 SGHTA and CDR2 FQGTGA. This CDR3 is 15 amino acids long. The J segment lost 3 bases and the V segment lost 4 bases, leaving 3 bases of the junction unmatched. CDR3: CASSSGTSGTDTQYF. The DNA of the CDR3 is TGTGCCAGCAGCTCCGGGACTAGCGGAACAGATACGCAGTATTTT.

The chain is built from TRBV6-2 or TRBV6-3 and TRBJ2-2; D gene unclear. Germline V CDR1 and CDR2: MNHEY, SVGEGT. Deletions cut 3 bases from V and 3 bases from J, with 14 bases between. The CDR3 loop spans 16 amino acids. CDR3 sequence (DNA): TGTGCCAGCAGTTATAGAGTGTTAGTCGACACCGGGGAGCTGTTTTTT. Translated, it gives CASSYRVLVDTGELFF.

This clone was seen only a few times. In DNA, the CDR3 is TGTGCCAGCCGTCCCGTGGGAGGATATTCACCCCTCCACTTT. Amino acids: CASRPVGGYSPLHF. The V call is TRBV27, the J call TRBJ1-6; D is uncertain. The germline gives CDR1 MNHEY, CDR2 SMNVEV (reference sequence). The CDR3 contains 14 residues. Trimming removed 8 bases at V and 8 bases at J, with 16 bases between.

This chain connects TRBV7-3 to TRBJ2-2, with TRBD1 identical over 9 bases. With 5 bases clipped from V and 7 bases from J, the junction kept 17 bases outside the gene matches. The CDR3 totals 18 residues. Germline V lookup: CDR1 SGHTA, CDR2 FQGTGA. The CDR3 DNA reads TGTGCCAGCAGCCCCGCCTCCCGACAGGGGGAGAGCGGCGGGGAGCTGTTTTTT. Translated, it gives CASSPASRQGESGGELFF. Combining the CDR3 with reference TRBV7-3 and TRBJ2-2 gives the whole variable domain GAGVSQTPSNKVTEKGKYVELRCDPISGHTALYWYRQSLGQGPEFLIYFQGTGAADDSGLPNDRFFAVRPEGSVSTLKIQRTERGDSAVYLCASSPASRQGESGGELFFGEGSRLTVL.

This clone was seen only once. This rearrangement joins TRBV28 to TRBJ1-5; a weak D match, TRBD1 (5 bases). Germline-derived CDR1 and CDR2 are MDHEN and SYDVKM. The CDR3 has 13 residues. Trimming took off 10 bases at V and 5 bases at J, with 15 bases between the two ends. The CDR3 loop reads CATRVQVYQPQHF. The CDR3 DNA is TGTGCCACCAGAGTACAGGTTTATCAGCCCCAGCATTTT. The whole variable domain, filled in from reference TRBV28 and TRBJ1-5, reads DVKVTQSSRYLVKRTGEKVFLECVQDMDHENMFWYRQDPGLGLRLIYFSYDVKMKEKGDIPEGYSVSREKKERFSLILESASTNQTSMYLCATRVQVYQPQHFGDGTRLSIL.

J is TRBJ2-5 and V is TRBV20-1; 11 bases agree with TRBD1. CDR3 length equals 15 residues. Germline V gene sequence: CDR1 DFQATT, CDR2 SNEGSKA (reference sequence). V lost 3 bases, J lost 1 base, and 4 bases stayed unmatched. The CDR3 sequence: CSASGQGASQETQYF. Written as DNA, the CDR3 is TGCAGTGCTAGTGGACAGGGGGCCTCCCAAGAGACCCAGTACTTC.

V and J are TRBV20-1 and TRBJ2-3; 9 nucleotides line up with TRBD1. V gave up 3 bases and J gave up 2 bases; unmatched junction bases: 18. Germline V gene lookup returns CDR1 DFQATT and CDR2 SNEGSKA (reference sequence). There are 19 residues in the CDR3. CDR3 sequence: CSASATPGQGLLITDTQYF. The DNA of the CDR3 is TGCAGTGCTAGTGCTACACCGGGACAGGGCCTTCTAATCACAGATACGCAGTATTTT.

CDR3 DNA sequence: TGTGCCAGCAGCTCGTGGACAGGTCCTCCCCGGGAGCTGTTTTTT. It is translated as CASSSWTGPPRELFF. The gene calls are TRBV7-6 and TRBJ2-2; TRBD1 matches at 7 bases. Germline CDR1 is SGHVS and CDR2 is FNYEAQ. The CDR3 is made up of 15 amino acids. V shed 4 bases and J 9 bases; nucleotides not matched to a gene: 11.

The V call is TRBV14, the J call TRBJ2-1; the D is unclear. V lost 0 bases and J lost 8, with 11 bases in between. The CDR3 has 14 amino acids. Germline V CDR1 and CDR2: SGHDN, FVKESK. CDR3 bases: TGTGCCAGCAGCCAAGACCCCGGGTCGGATGAGCAGTTCTTC. Its translation is CASSQDPGSDEQFF.

A single count supports this clone. The rearrangement joins TRBV7-9 to TRBJ1-4, with D possibly being TRBD1 (6 bases). Deletions cut 7 bases from V and 0 bases from J, with 12 bases between. The CDR3 is made up of 15 amino acids. Per the germline V gene, CDR1 is SEHNR and CDR2 is FQNEAQ (reference sequence). This CDR3 is CASTQQGPTNEKLFF. For the CDR3, the DNA is TGTGCCAGCACCCAGCAGGGGCCAACTAATGAAAAACTGTTTTTT.

The rearrangement links TRBV7-9 to TRBJ2-1, with 12 bases matching TRBD2. With V trimmed by 4 bases and J by 9 bases, 7 bases remained unmatched. CDR3 length: 15 residues. The germline V gene encodes CDR1 SEHNR and CDR2 FQNEAQ (reference sequence). CDR3 DNA sequence: TGTGCCAGCAGCTCTAGCGGGAGGGCCGGTTTTGAGCAGTTCTTC. Translation gives CASSSSGRAGFEQFF.

The V and J genes are TRBV7-9 and TRBJ2-7; D possibly corresponds to TRBD2 (5 bases). The CDR3 totals 14 residues. Germline CDR1 and CDR2: SEHNR and FQNEAQ (reference sequence). The V end was cut by 7 bases, the J end by 5 bases, with 18 bases between. In DNA, the CDR3 is TGTGCCAGCACCCGTAACTTGGAGGCGAACGAGCAGTACTTC. This sequence encodes CASTRNLEANEQYF.

V usage is TRBV5-4 and J usage is TRBJ2-7, with D tentatively TRBD1 (6 bases). Germline V lookup: CDR1 SGHNT, CDR2 YYREEE (reference sequence). V dropped 4 bases and J dropped 4 bases, with 12 bases sitting between them. The CDR3 is 13 amino acids. CDR3 nucleotides: TGTGCCAGCAGCGATCAGGGGTGGTACGAGCAGTACTTC. This gives the protein CASSDQGWYEQYF.

V usage is TRBV3-1 (or the pseudogene TRBV3-2) and J usage is TRBJ2-7, with TRBD1 identical over 7 bases. Trimming at V came to 2 bases and at J to 4 bases, leaving 5 bases not matched to a gene. The CDR3 has 14 residues. Germline V gene sequence: CDR1 LGHDT, CDR2 YNNKEL (reference sequence). In DNA, the CDR3 is TGTGCCAGCAGCCAACGACAGGGTCTGTACGAGCAGTACTTC. Its translation: CASSQRQGLYEQYF.

The chain employs TRBV5-1 and TRBJ1-4; 10 bases line up with TRBD1. This CDR3 contains 17 residues. Looked up from germline, CDR1 is SGHRS and CDR2 is YFSETQ. V trimming: 3 bases; J trimming: 1 base; junction bases outside the gene matches: 6. CDR3 sequence reads: CASSWDRGGETNEKLFF. As DNA, the CDR3 is TGCGCCAGCAGCTGGGACAGGGGAGGTGAAACTAATGAAAAACTGTTTTTT.

The chain's CDR3 is CASSSAGLQETQYF. CDR3 DNA sequence: TGCGCCAGCAGCTCCGCGGGACTGCAAGAGACCCAGTACTTC. The V gene is TRBV5-1, the J gene TRBJ2-5; maybe TRBD2 (6 bases). The CDR3 loop spans 14 amino acids. Trimming stripped 3 bases from V and 2 bases from J, with 11 bases between. Germline CDR1 SGHRS, CDR2 YFSETQ.

The chain combines TRBV6-1 with TRBJ1-5; D possibly corresponds to TRBD1 (5 bases). The V gene lost 0 bases and the J gene lost 7 bases, with 10 bases spanning the gap. Looked up from germline, CDR1 is MNHNS and CDR2 is SASEGT. The CDR3 extends over 14 amino acids. The CDR3 nucleotides read TGTGCCAGCAGTGAAGCAAGGGGCGGCCAGCCCCAGCATTTT. Amino acids: CASSEARGGQPQHF.

CDR3 residues: CASSPSGRFLTGELFF. The CDR3 DNA follows: TGTGCCAGCAGCCCTAGCGGGAGGTTTCTGACCGGGGAGCTGTTTTTT. V usage is TRBV3-1 (or the pseudogene TRBV3-2) and J usage is TRBJ2-2; 11 bases line up with TRBD2. V lost 4 bases and J lost 5; bases outside the gene matches: 6. From germline, CDR1 is LGHDT and CDR2 YNNKEL (reference sequence). CDR3 size: 16 residues.